This TCR beta chain was sequenced during a study of blood T cell repertoires in COVID-19. For the study at large: Nucleic acid was either cDNA or gDNA, and it came from T cells, B-cell-depleted T cells, or PBMCs.

This CDR3 region has 13 residues. Germline CDR1 MNHEY, CDR2 SVGEGT. Trimming stripped 3 bases from V and 0 bases from J, with 5 bases between. Per the study methods: Estimates of nucleated cell counts were drawn from the amplification of reference gene primers. Data came from immunoSEQ multiplex PCR; TCRdb stores just in-frame clones and leaves some out. The V and J calls and clone size were taken over from that table, and D and trimming were inferred from the DNA. The sample comprises hundreds of thousands of clones, roughly 90% of which are singletons, and under 4% rests with the top ten. Patients at the Seattle site were enrolled during active infection and followed longitudinally.

The sequence was obtained from a woman aged 30 to 39 with COVID-19, enrolled during active disease. What was sequenced was peripheral blood. The chain uses TRBV6-2 or TRBV6-3 and TRBJ1-2; D is ambiguous. The CDR3 nucleotides read TGTGCCAGCAGTTATCCAGCTAACTATGGCTACACCTTC. Amino acids: CASSYPANYGYTF.